This is a list of T cell receptor beta chains from one sample in a study of blood T cell repertoires in COVID-19. Here immunoSEQ multiplex PCR was the method, and the copy in TCRdb shows in-frame clones only, minus some. Here the sample spans over 130,000 clones, around 82% being singletons. The sample was peripheral blood. The receptors derive from an older woman with acute or convalescent COVID-19. Both conserved end residues are part of each CDR3. Fields, in order: D gene, clone size, J gene, V gene, CDR3 protein, CDR3 DNA. The D gene is left open where the match is weak. Rows may omit the clone size; those that give it use once, few, many or a size class.

NA | NA | TRBJ2-6 | TRBV6-5 | CASSYSSSGANVLTF | TGTGCCAGCAGTTACTCTAGCTCTGGGGCCAACGTCCTGACTTTC
TRBD2 | once | TRBJ2-3 | TRBV5-4 | CASSSVGSGLAGVDTQYF | TGTGCCAGCAGCTCCGTGGGATCAGGACTAGCGGGAGTGGATACGCAGTATTTT
TRBD2 | NA | TRBJ2-5 | TRBV11-2 | CASSSGGTTKETQYF | TGTGCCAGCAGCTCGGGCGGGACTACCAAAGAGACCCAGTACTTC
NA | NA | TRBJ2-6 | TRBV24-1 | CATSQWDTKDPISGANVLTF | TGTGCCACCAGTCAGTGGGACACGAAAGACCCGATATCTGGGGCCAACGTCCTGACTTTC
TRBD1 | NA | TRBJ2-1 | TRBV27 | CASSLGQLNEQFF | TGTGCCAGCAGTTTGGGACAGCTCAATGAGCAGTTCTTC
TRBD2 | NA | TRBJ2-7 | TRBV5-1 | CASSLGASGTYEQYF | TGCGCCAGCAGCTTGGGAGCTAGCGGGACCTACGAGCAGTACTTC
NA | NA | TRBJ1-6 | TRBV19 | CASSIQEGSPLHF | TGTGCCAGTAGTATCCAGGAGGGTTCACCCCTCCACTTT
TRBD2 | NA | TRBJ2-5 | TRBV19 | CASSSSSTSGIETQYF | TGTGCCAGTAGTTCCTCCTCGACTAGCGGGATAGAGACCCAGTACTTC
NA | NA | TRBJ2-7 | TRBV29-1 | CSVEGGELAGFFF | TGCAGCGTTGAGGGTGGGGAGTTAGCTGGATTCTTCTTC
NA | NA | TRBJ1-2 | TRBV6-5 | CASSYLGRGIGGYTF | TGTGCCAGCAGTTACTTAGGCAGGGGAATAGGCGGCTACACCTTC
NA | once | TRBJ1-2 | TRBV19 | CASRGGPYGYTF | TGTGCCAGTAGGGGGGGGCCTTATGGCTACACCTTC
NA | NA | TRBJ2-7 | TRBV6-5 | CASSYGQGPYEQYF | TGTGCCAGCAGTTACGGCCAGGGGCCCTACGAGCAGTACTTC